The clone carrying this T cell receptor beta chain was seen more than once but under ten times. The CDR3 runs 13 residues. Germline V gene lookup returns CDR1 KGHSH and CDR2 LQKENI. The ends were cut back, 3 bases at V and 6 bases at J, with 12 bases in the middle. The entry originates in a study of identical twins. One entry per CDR3 protein results from TCRdb running MiXCR on the 5' RACE reads. The sample holds about 470,000 distinct CDR3 sequences, roughly 24% seen once. This sample also belongs to another study, concerning T cells expressing NK-cell markers. That study reports: Seven sequenced donors out of eight were HCMV-seropositive, one seronegative. The share of CD8+ T cells held by dominant NKG2C+ clonotypes was about 1.0-7.5% in roughly 6 donors. The same clonotypes also predominated in the CD3+CD56-NKG2C+ fraction of several donors. Evidence did not settle whether expanded NKG2C+ T cell clones targeted HCMV.

The rearrangement joins TRBV18 to TRBJ2-7; possibly TRBD1 for D (6 bases). The sample comprised CD4+ T cells sorted from blood. This clonotype was obtained from a woman under 30 in good health. CDR3 in DNA: TGTGCCAGCTCACCGGGTTTAGGGGGCGAGCAGTACTTC. Translated: CASSPGLGGEQYF.